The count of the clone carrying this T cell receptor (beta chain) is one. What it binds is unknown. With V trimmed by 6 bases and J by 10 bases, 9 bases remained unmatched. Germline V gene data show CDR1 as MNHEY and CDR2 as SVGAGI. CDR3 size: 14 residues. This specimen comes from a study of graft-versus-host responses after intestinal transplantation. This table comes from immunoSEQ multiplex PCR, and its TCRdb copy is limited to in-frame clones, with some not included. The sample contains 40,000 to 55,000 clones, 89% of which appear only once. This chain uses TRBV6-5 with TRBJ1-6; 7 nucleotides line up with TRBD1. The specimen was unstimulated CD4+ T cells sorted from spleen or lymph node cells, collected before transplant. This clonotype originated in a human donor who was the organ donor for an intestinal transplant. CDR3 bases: TGTGCCAGCAGACGACAGGGTTACAACTCACCCCTCCACTTT. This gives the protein CASRRQGYNSPLHF.